The 15 T cell receptor beta chains reported below all come from one sample, sequenced in a study of blood T cell repertoires in COVID-19. Sequenced by immunoSEQ multiplex PCR; TCRdb stores in-frame clones only, minus some. The sample lists over 35,000 clones, about nine tenths occurring once. Source material: peripheral blood. These receptor sequences come from a man aged 55 to 70 with active COVID-19.

The CDR3 bases are TGTGCCAGCTCACAGGGAGCGGGAGGGAGCTCCTACGAGCAGTACTTC. It translates to CASSQGAGGSSYEQYF. V and J are TRBV18 and TRBJ2-7; TRBD2 agrees at 10 bases. The germline V gene has CDR1 KGHSH and CDR2 LQKENI. The CDR3 spans 16 residues. V shed 4 bases, J shed 0 bases, and the junction held 6 bases outside the gene matches.

This clone was observed a single time. The rearrangement uses TRBV6-5 and TRBJ2-7, with 7 bases identical to TRBD1. CDR3 length: 14 amino acids. Germline values: CDR1 MNHEY, CDR2 SVGAGI. With V trimmed by 10 bases and J by 2 bases, 11 bases remained unmatched. The CDR3 DNA follows: TGTGCCACCTCCCGACAGGGTCTCACCTACGAGCAGTACTTC. Translating it yields CATSRQGLTYEQYF.

The V call is TRBV7-9, the J call TRBJ1-2; 10 bases are shared with TRBD1. CDR3 length: 14 residues. After removal of 3 bases from V and 8 bases from J, the junction contained 6 bases not matched to a gene. Germline V CDR1 and CDR2: SEHNR, FQNEAQ (reference sequence). The DNA of the CDR3 is TGTGCCAGCAGCTTCGGGACAGGGGTGCGGGGCTACACCTTC. It encodes CASSFGTGVRGYTF.

The chain joins TRBV7-2 to TRBJ1-3; 7 bases line up with TRBD1. The CDR3 length is 14 residues. Germline assignment: CDR1 SGHTA and CDR2 FQGNSA. Germline trimming cut 7 bases from V and 6 bases from J; bases unmatched to any gene: 9. Written as DNA, the CDR3 is TGTGCCAGCACCAAACGACAGGGTCAAAACACCATATATTTT. Amino acid sequence: CASTKRQGQNTIYF.

This clone was recorded only once. The V call is TRBV10-1, the J call TRBJ1-5; the D gene is possibly TRBD1 (5 bases). The V gene lost 6 bases and the J gene lost 4 bases, with 22 bases spanning the gap. CDR3 length: 17 residues. Germline CDR1 WNHNN, CDR2 SYGVQD (reference sequence). The CDR3 loop reads CASRSPTGTGGNQPQHF. In DNA form, the CDR3 reads TGCGCCAGCAGGTCCCCAACCGGGACTGGGGGGAATCAGCCCCAGCATTTT.

The chain uses TRBV10-3 and TRBJ2-7, with D perhaps matching TRBD2 (6 bases). V shed 4 bases and J shed 4 bases, with 17 bases lying between them. This CDR3 has 15 amino acids. CDR1 and CDR2 from the germline V gene are ENHRY and SYGVKD. CDR3 residues: CAISGPGLTGYEQYF. The CDR3, as DNA: TGTGCCATCAGTGGTCCGGGACTTACCGGATACGAGCAGTACTTC.

V is TRBV6-4 and J is TRBJ2-1, with D tentatively TRBD1 (5 bases). V lost 6 bases, J lost 4 bases, and 13 bases lay in between. The germline CDR1 and CDR2 sequences are MRHNA and SNTAGT. The CDR3 covers 14 residues. As DNA, the CDR3 is TGTGCCAGCAGAAAAGGGGCGCAATACAATGAGCAGTTCTTC. Protein sequence: CASRKGAQYNEQFF.

This rearrangement joins TRBV18 to TRBJ2-6; a weak D match, TRBD1 (6 bases). Trimming removed 3 bases from V and 0 bases from J, with 21 bases in between. In germline, CDR1 is KGHSH, CDR2 LQKENI. The CDR3 extends over 20 amino acids. The CDR3 loop reads CASSPRDPRGLVSGANVLTF. CDR3 coding DNA: TGTGCCAGCTCACCCCGGGACCCCAGGGGATTGGTCTCTGGGGCCAACGTCCTGACTTTC.

The CDR3 DNA is TGCGCCAGCAGCCAAGAAGGAGGGGACTACGAGCAGTACTTC. Protein product: CASSQEGGDYEQYF. V usage is TRBV4-3 and J usage is TRBJ2-7; D possibly corresponds to TRBD2 (6 bases). This CDR3 has 14 amino acids. V was shortened by 0 bases and J by 3 bases, with 9 bases between the two germline ends. The germline gives CDR1 LGHNA, CDR2 YSLEER.

The chain carries TRBV4-1 and TRBJ2-7; 7 nucleotides match TRBD2. From germline, CDR1 is MGHRA and CDR2 YSYEKL. This CDR3 spans 13 amino acids. Unmatched junction bases numbered 4, after V lost 1 base and J lost 7 bases. CDR3 sequence reads: CASSQAGGGEQYF. CDR3 nucleotide sequence: TGCGCCAGCAGCCAAGCGGGGGGAGGTGAGCAGTACTTC.

This chain links TRBV5-4 with TRBJ2-3, with D perhaps TRBD2 (6 bases). The germline V gene has CDR1 SGHNT and CDR2 YYREEE (reference sequence). V lost 5 bases, J lost 1 base, and 14 bases lay in between. This CDR3 contains 15 residues. The DNA for the CDR3 is TGTGCCAGCAGTAGAGCGGGTTTCGGCACAGATACGCAGTATTTT. Encoded protein: CASSRAGFGTDTQYF.

CDR3 sequence reads: CASSVAARDRAQNEQFF. The CDR3 nucleotides are TGTGCCAGCAGCGTAGCCGCCCGGGACAGGGCTCAAAATGAGCAGTTCTTC. The V and J genes are TRBV9 and TRBJ2-1; 9 nucleotides align to TRBD1. Germline loops: CDR1 SGDLS, CDR2 YYNGEE. This CDR3 contains 17 residues. J lost 7 bases, V lost 0 bases, and 11 bases had no gene match.

V usage is TRBV4-3 and J usage is TRBJ2-7, with 10 positions matching TRBD2. The germline CDR1 and CDR2 sequences are LGHNA and YSLEER. Trimming took 0 bases from V and 3 from J; bases not matched to a gene: 5. The CDR3 has 16 amino acids. The CDR3 protein is CASSQDSGGYIYEQYF. The CDR3 region has the DNA TGCGCCAGCAGCCAAGATAGCGGGGGGTACATCTACGAGCAGTACTTC.

The chain links TRBV11-2 to TRBJ2-4, with 7 bases matching TRBD1. This CDR3 contains 16 residues. Germline-derived CDR1 and CDR2 are SGHAT and FQNNGV. The trim removed 4 bases at V and 1 base at J, leaving 7 bases unmatched. This CDR3 reads CASSSITTGAKNIQYF. Here the CDR3 DNA reads TGTGCCAGCAGCTCAATAACGACAGGGGCCAAAAACATTCAGTACTTC.

The chain joins TRBV11-3 to TRBJ1-1, with TRBD1 identical over 7 bases. The CDR3 runs 15 residues. Losses at the gene ends were 0 bases for V and 3 bases for J; bases not matched to a gene: 4. Germline V CDR1 and CDR2: SGHNT, YENEEA. The CDR3 spells CASSLDGGGHTEAFF. The CDR3 DNA sequence: TGTGCCAGCAGCTTAGATGGAGGGGGCCACACTGAAGCTTTCTTT.